This T cell receptor beta chain emerged from a study of prognosis after radiotherapy for stage I lung cancer. Study-wide background: All non-small cell lung cancer patients were considered medically inoperable. The radiotherapy was SBRT split into 3 to 5 fractions, giving a biologically effective dose of at least 100 Gy.

V gave up 3 bases and J gave up 1 base; unmatched junction bases: 3. This CDR3 is built from 15 residues. Looked up from germline, CDR1 is SGHNT and CDR2 is YENEEA. This clonotype was seen at least ten times. TCR beta CDR3 was amplified from genomic DNA by two-round multiplex PCR. Every TRBV and TRBJ gene had its own specific primer in first-round PCR. TCRdb reprocessed the multiplex PCR reads with MiXCR, giving one entry per CDR3 protein. This table holds more than 25,000 distinct CDR3 sequences, 25% to 40% found once. The source is a donor over 45 with non-small cell lung cancer. Source: PBMCs, taken before or after stereotactic body radiation therapy (not recorded which). V usage is TRBV11-3 and J usage is TRBJ2-3; 8 bases match TRBD2. The CDR3 DNA sequence: TGTGCCAGCAGCTTCGGGACTAGGGGCACAGATACGCAGTATTTT. Amino acids: CASSFGTRGTDTQYF.